This record concerns one T cell receptor beta chain sequence. Per the germline V gene, CDR1 is MNHEY and CDR2 is SVGAGI. V was pared by 0 bases and J by 4 bases, with 10 bases between. This CDR3 is built from 15 residues. As processed by the authors: The authors estimated nucleated cell counts from reference gene primer amplification. Profiled with immunoSEQ multiplex PCR; TCRdb holds only in-frame clones, not every one. The V and J calls and clone size come from that table; D and trimming were worked out from the DNA. The sample holds some 310,000 clones, 90% seen once. The data belong to a study of blood T cell repertoires in COVID-19. Turning to the study itself: The analysed material was cDNA or gDNA that came from T cells, B-cell-depleted T cells, or PBMCs.

The Seattle site enrolled patients during active infection and followed them longitudinally. Sequencing was carried out using peripheral blood. This chain links TRBV6-5 with TRBJ1-5, with D possibly TRBD1 on 6 matching bases. This receptor was obtained from a woman aged 40 to 50 with COVID-19, enrolled during active disease. CDR3 loop: CASSYSGTLNQPQHF. For the CDR3, the DNA is TGTGCCAGCAGTTACTCGGGGACACTTAATCAGCCCCAGCATTTT.